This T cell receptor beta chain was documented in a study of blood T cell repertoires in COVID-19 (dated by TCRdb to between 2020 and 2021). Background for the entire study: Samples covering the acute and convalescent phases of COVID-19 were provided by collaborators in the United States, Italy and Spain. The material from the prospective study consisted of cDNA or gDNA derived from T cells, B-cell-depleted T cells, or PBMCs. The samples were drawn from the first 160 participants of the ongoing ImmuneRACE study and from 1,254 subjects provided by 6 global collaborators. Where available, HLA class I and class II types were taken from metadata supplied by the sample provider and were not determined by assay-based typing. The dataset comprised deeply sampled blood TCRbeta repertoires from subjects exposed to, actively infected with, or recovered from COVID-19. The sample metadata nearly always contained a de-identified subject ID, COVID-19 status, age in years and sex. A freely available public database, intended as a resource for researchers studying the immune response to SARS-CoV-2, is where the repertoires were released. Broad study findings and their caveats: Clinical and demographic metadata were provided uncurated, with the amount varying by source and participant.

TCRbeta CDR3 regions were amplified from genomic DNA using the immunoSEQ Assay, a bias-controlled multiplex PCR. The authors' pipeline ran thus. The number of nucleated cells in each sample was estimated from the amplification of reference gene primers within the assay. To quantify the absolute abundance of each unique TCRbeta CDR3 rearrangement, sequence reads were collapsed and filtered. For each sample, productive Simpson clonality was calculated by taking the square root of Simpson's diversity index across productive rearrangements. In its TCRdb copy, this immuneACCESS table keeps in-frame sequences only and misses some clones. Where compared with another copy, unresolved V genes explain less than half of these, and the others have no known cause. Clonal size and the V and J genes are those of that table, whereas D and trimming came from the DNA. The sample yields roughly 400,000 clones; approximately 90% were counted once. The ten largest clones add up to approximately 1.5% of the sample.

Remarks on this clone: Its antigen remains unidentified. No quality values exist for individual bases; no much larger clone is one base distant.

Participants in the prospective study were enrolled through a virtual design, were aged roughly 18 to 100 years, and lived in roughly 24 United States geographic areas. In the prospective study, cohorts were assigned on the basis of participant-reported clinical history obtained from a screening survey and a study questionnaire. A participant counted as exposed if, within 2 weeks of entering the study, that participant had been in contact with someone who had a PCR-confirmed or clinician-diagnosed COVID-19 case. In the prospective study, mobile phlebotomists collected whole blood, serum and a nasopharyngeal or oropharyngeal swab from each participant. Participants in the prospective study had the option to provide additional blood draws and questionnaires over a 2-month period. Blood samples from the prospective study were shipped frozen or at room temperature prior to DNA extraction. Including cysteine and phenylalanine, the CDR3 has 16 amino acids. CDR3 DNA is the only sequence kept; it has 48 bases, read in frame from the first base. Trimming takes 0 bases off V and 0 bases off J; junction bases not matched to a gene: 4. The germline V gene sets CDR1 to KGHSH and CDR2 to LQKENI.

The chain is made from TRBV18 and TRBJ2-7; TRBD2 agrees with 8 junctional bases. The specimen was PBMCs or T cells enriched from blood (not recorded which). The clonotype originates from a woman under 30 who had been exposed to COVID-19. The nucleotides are TGTGCCAGCTCACCACCTAGCGGGGTAAGCTCCTACGAGCAGTACTTC. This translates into CASSPPSGVSSYEQYF.